This T cell receptor beta chain was profiled in a study of beta chain features in type 1 diabetes (dated by TCRdb to 2016 to 2018). With regard to the full study: Mean age, gender distribution, total cell number and subset yield were not different between patients and healthy donors. A total of about 100,000,000 sorted cells were examined across all samples, and RNA yield correlated strongly with the number of cells per subset. In the study, TCRB repertoires of sorted circulating CD4+ T cell subsets from recently diagnosed type 1 diabetes patients were compared with those of matched healthy donors. Regulatory and stem cell-like memory subsets were obtained from only 8 patients and roughly 8 healthy donors, while naive and central memory subsets were obtained from all 30 or so donors.

The High Capacity cDNA Reverse Transcription Kit was used to reverse transcribe all of the isolated RNA, meaning that expressed TCRB transcripts were what got sequenced. Naive, central memory and regulatory T cell samples underwent deep immunoSEQ sequencing, averaging about 3.57 million total reads per sample. After sorted cells were lysed in RLT buffer, RNA was extracted with DNase-treated RNeasy Micro or Mini kits, with the choice depending on cell number. To prevent cross-contamination, each cell subset was processed individually, whereas patient and healthy donor samples were processed jointly. The immunoSEQ multiplex PCR was used to amplify TCRB sequences from cDNA, yielding 87-bp fragments that span the CDR3 region. Sequencing of the amplicons was performed on the Illumina HiSeq platform. The source study handled its data this way. Synthetic template baselines were used to correct PCR bias computationally, reads within Hamming distance 2 were collapsed together, and singletons that could not be merged were discarded. Reads were aligned against IMGT to assign V, D and J genes, CDR3 length and insertions or deletions at six rearrangement sites. Within each subset, clonotype counts were normalized to sorted cell number, after which true diversity and Gini coefficients were computed with the tcR R package. Repertoire sharing was quantified using the overlap coefficient calculated on TCRB nucleotide sequences. Out-of-frame TCRB sequences from naive cells were analyzed to stand in for the pre-selection repertoire. TCRdb obtained this table from immuneACCESS and retained in-frame rearrangements with V and J assigned. These tables miss some clones; where compared with another copy, unresolved V genes account for less than half of the shortfall, and the remainder is unexplained. That table furnishes V, J and clone size, whereas the DNA furnished D and trimming. This sample gives hundreds of thousands of clones in total; more than 12% of them show up just once. The ten largest make up approximately 0.043% of the sample.

General study outcomes and caveats: Naive, central memory and regulatory TCRB repertoires appeared more similar among patients than among healthy donors. Because cDNA rather than genomic DNA was sequenced, highly expressing activated cells could have been over-represented, although no difference in activation and CD3 levels was found between groups. Fewer insertions and more nucleotide deletions at VDJ recombination sites were observed in patients with type 1 diabetes, implying thymic rearrangement abnormalities. A moderate but significant shortening of TCRB CDR3 length was observed in type 1 diabetes patients in all four CD4+ subsets. Shorter templates might have been favored by PCR, but patient and control samples were amplified and corrected together, so both groups would have been affected equally by any skew. Only small numbers of individuals were included in the HLA sub-analyses, which left unresolved whether HLA type had any influence on TCRB rearrangement.

Each donor gave one peripheral blood draw, averaging approximately 120 mL, which was collected into heparinised tubes. Naive, central memory, regulatory and stem cell-like memory CD4+ T cells were sorted on a BD FACSAria II using a panel including CD45RO, CCR7, CD25, CD127, CD95 and CD27. All sorted populations exceeded 98% purity. PBMCs were isolated right away by Lymphoprep density gradient centrifugation and were stained directly, without culture. Samples were stained and sorted in pairs, with one healthy donor and one patient per experiment, so that batch effects were minimized. CDR1 and CDR2, per the germline V gene, are SGDLS and YYNGEE. The junction shows trimming of 4 bases on V and 0 bases on J, plus 22 bases between the germline ends. From the cysteine through the phenylalanine, the CDR3 covers 18 amino acids. Only the CDR3 DNA is retained, 54 bases long and in frame from the first base.

Worth noting for this clone: Its antigen is currently not known. No per-base quality is available; no much larger clone lies one base away.

The clonotype was recovered from a man younger than 35 with type 1 diabetes. The sequence is built from TRBV9 and TRBJ1-1, with TRBD1 perhaps the D gene, on 5 matching bases. Sequencing was performed on naive CD4+ T cells from blood. Interpreted using the paper, the cell subset or site label stands for: true naive CD4+ T cells. For the CDR3, the sequence is CASSPETVYEFLNTEAFF. The nucleotides read TGTGCCAGCAGCCCGGAGACAGTTTATGAATTCCTGAACACTGAAGCTTTCTTT.